A single sample is the source of the 11 T cell receptor beta chains below, sequenced in a study of graft-versus-host responses after intestinal transplantation (dated by TCRdb to the early 2020s). Library construction relied on the immunoSEQ multiplex PCR assay. What TCRdb holds here is the immuneACCESS table cut down to in-frame rearrangements. Part of the clones is not present; checked against another copy, under half of the missing clones reflect an unresolved V gene, and the others are unexplained. The sample table shows about 40,000 clones, and under 95% are seen once. About 2.1% of the sample belongs to the ten largest clones. The sample in question was PBMCs, obtained approximately 320 days after intestinal transplant. The receptors here all came from a human patient who received an intestinal transplant, so some T cells may come from the graft donor.

This chain connects TRBV27 to TRBJ2-1; 7 positions match TRBD1. The V segment lost 5 bases and the J segment 6 bases; nucleotides outside the gene matches: 4. Germline CDR1 reads MNHEY; CDR2 reads SMNVEV (reference sequence). The length of the CDR3 is 13 residues. CDR3 nucleotides: TGTGCCAGCAGTCGGACAGGCCGCAATGAGCAGTTCTTC. Translating gives CASSRTGRNEQFF.

The rearrangement links TRBV5-1 to TRBJ2-5; D ambiguous. V was clipped by 3 bases and J by 5 bases, with 14 bases between them. Germline CDR1 SGHRS, CDR2 YFSETQ. The CDR3 has 14 amino acids. CDR3 sequence (DNA): TGCGCCAGCAGCTATGCGCCCGGCAAGGAGACCCAGTACTTC. Translation: CASSYAPGKETQYF. The entire variable domain, with the rest obtained from reference TRBV5-1 and TRBJ2-5, is as follows: KAGVTQTPRYLIKTRGQQVTLSCSPISGHRSVSWYQQTPGQGLQFLFEYFSETQRNKGNFPGRFSGRQFSNSRSEMNVSTLELGDSALYLCASSYAPGKETQYFGPGTRLLVL.

This clone was recorded only once. CDR3 nucleotide sequence: TGTGCCAGCAGCGGGGACACGCCGACCTACTATGGCTACACCTTC. Translating gives CASSGDTPTYYGYTF. The V and J genes are TRBV9 and TRBJ1-2; possible D gene TRBD1, 6 bases. V was shortened by 3 bases and J by 3 bases, with 15 bases between the two germline ends. The length of the CDR3 is 15 residues. Germline loops: CDR1 SGDLS, CDR2 YYNGEE.

CDR3 region: CASSPLAGSYNEQFF. The CDR3 DNA sequence: TGTGCCAGCAGCCCACTAGCGGGTTCATACAATGAGCAGTTCTTC. This sequence joins TRBV9 and TRBJ2-1; 9 positions match TRBD2. Trimming at V came to 4 bases and at J to 4 bases, leaving 6 bases not matched to a gene. CDR1 is SGDLS, CDR2 YYNGEE, per germline. This CDR3 is 15 amino acids long.

The gene calls are TRBV2 and TRBJ2-5, with 7 bases aligning to TRBD2. After removal of 8 bases from V and 5 bases from J, the junction contained 11 bases not matched to a gene. The CDR3 consists of 14 residues. Germline values: CDR1 SNHLY, CDR2 FYNNEI. The CDR3, as DNA: TGTGCCAGCTCTTATCGGGGGGTAAGCGAGACCCAGTACTTC. Residues: CASSYRGVSETQYF. The full variable domain, its missing parts supplied by reference TRBV2 and TRBJ2-5, is EPEVTQTPSHQVTQMGQEVILRCVPISNHLYFYWYRQILGQKVEFLVSFYNNEISEKSEIFDDQFSVERPDGSNFTLKIRSTKLEDSAMYFCASSYRGVSETQYFGPGTRLLVL.

V usage is TRBV11-2 and J usage is TRBJ1-1; D ambiguous. CDR3 length: 18 residues. Germline CDR1 SGHAT, CDR2 FQNNGV. The V end was cut by 1 base, the J end by 5 bases, with 23 bases between. CDR3 residues: CASSLVSPGSLTWTEAFF. CDR3 nucleotide sequence: TGTGCCAGCAGCTTAGTATCCCCGGGCTCCCTTACATGGACTGAAGCTTTCTTT.

The J gene is TRBJ2-1, the V gene TRBV11-3; TRBD2 matches at 14 bases. Germline V gene lookup returns CDR1 SGHNT and CDR2 YENEEA. J gave up 7 bases and V 5 bases, and 7 bases lay outside the gene matches. The CDR3 sequence is 16 residues long. CDR3 sequence (DNA): TGTGCCAGCAGCCCTGAGACTAGCGGGGGGGTTAATGAGCAGTTCTTC. Translating it yields CASSPETSGGVNEQFF.

The J gene is TRBJ2-7, the V gene TRBV2; 10 nucleotides line up with TRBD2. Per the germline V gene, CDR1 is SNHLY and CDR2 is FYNNEI. V lost 4 bases, J lost 3 bases, and 3 bases stayed unmatched. The CDR3 consists of 14 residues. In DNA, the CDR3 is TGTGCCAGCAGTGGGTTAGCGGGGGGCTACGAGCAGTACTTC. This translates into CASSGLAGGYEQYF.

The CDR3 DNA follows: TGCGCCAGCAGCTTCAGCGGGGGTGAGACCCAGTACTTC. Translated, it gives CASSFSGGETQYF. This chain links TRBV4-1 with TRBJ2-5; TRBD2 matches at 8 bases. The V and J ends lost 5 bases and 5 bases, in that order; junction bases with no gene match: 4. Germline CDR1 is MGHRA and CDR2 is YSYEKL. The CDR3 length is 13 residues.

The rearrangement links TRBV11-2 to TRBJ2-5, with D unresolved. The germline V and J ends were trimmed by 2 bases and 5 bases, with 9 bases remaining between them. Germline V gene data show CDR1 as SGHAT and CDR2 as FQNNGV. The CDR3 runs to 13 residues. The CDR3 DNA reads as TGTGCCAGCAGCTTATTAACACCCGAGACCCAGTACTTC. This gives the protein CASSLLTPETQYF.

The chain couples TRBV4-3 to TRBJ1-2; D gene uncertain. This CDR3 comprises 14 residues. In germline, CDR1 is LGHNA, CDR2 YSLEER. Trimming removed 0 bases at V and 8 bases at J, with 13 bases between. The CDR3 DNA follows: TGCGCCAGCAGCCAAGATCCATGGGTGGGCGGCTACACCTTC. Residues: CASSQDPWVGGYTF.